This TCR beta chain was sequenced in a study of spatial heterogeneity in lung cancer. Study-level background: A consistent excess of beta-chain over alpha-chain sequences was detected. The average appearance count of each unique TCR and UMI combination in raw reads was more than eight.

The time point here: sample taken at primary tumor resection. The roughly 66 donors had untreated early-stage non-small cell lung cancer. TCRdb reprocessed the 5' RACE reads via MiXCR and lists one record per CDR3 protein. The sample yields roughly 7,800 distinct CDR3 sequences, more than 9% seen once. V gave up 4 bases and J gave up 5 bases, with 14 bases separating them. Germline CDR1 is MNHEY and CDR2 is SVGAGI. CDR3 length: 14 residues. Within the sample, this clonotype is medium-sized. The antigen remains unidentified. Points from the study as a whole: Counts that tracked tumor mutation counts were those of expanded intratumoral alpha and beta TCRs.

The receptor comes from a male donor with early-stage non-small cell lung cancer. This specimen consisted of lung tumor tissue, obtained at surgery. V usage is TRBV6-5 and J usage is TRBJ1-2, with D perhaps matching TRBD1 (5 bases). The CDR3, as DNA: TGTGCCAGCAGTTCTACCCGGGACGGGTATGGCTACACCTTC. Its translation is CASSSTRDGYGYTF.